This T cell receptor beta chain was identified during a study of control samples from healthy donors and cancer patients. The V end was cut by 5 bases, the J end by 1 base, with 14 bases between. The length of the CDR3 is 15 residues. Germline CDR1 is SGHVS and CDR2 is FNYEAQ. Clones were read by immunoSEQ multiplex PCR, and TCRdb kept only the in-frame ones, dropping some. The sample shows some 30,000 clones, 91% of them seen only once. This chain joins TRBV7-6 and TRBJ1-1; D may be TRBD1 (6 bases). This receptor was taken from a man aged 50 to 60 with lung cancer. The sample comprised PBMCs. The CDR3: CASSPQQGENTEAFF. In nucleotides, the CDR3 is TGTGCCAGCAGCCCCCAACAGGGTGAGAACACTGAAGCTTTCTTT.